The sequence of this T cell receptor beta chain was determined in a study of OX40 agonist ivuxolimab in advanced cancers. About the study: Hepatocellular carcinoma, melanoma, renal cell or head and neck cancer affected the dose-escalation patients. Three patients responded partially, comprising one with hepatocellular carcinoma and two with cutaneous melanoma.

Notes on this clone: The antigen is unknown.

Study-level results: The study observed clonal expansion of CD4+ and CD8+ blood T cells by week 6 at 0.1 to 3.0 mg/kg. Researchers report that CD8+ T cells had, on average, more expanded clones than CD4+.

The V and J ends lost 4 bases and 8 bases, in that order; junction bases with no gene match: 6. Per germline, CDR1 SGHAT and CDR2 FQNNGV. The CDR3 is made up of 14 amino acids. This table comes from immunoSEQ multiplex PCR, and its TCRdb copy is limited to in-frame clones, with some not included. The data contain roughly 73,000 clones, around 82% of them singletons. The sample consisted of CD4+ or CD8+ T cells sorted from blood, taken in a trial of the OX40 agonist ivuxolimab. The rearrangement joins TRBV11-2 to TRBJ1-2, with TRBD1 matching over 11 bases. The TCR originated in an adult with an advanced solid tumor such as melanoma, head and neck, liver or kidney cancer. CDR3 loop: CASSSSDRGRGYTF. The CDR3 DNA follows: TGTGCCAGCAGCTCCTCGGACAGGGGGCGAGGCTACACCTTC.